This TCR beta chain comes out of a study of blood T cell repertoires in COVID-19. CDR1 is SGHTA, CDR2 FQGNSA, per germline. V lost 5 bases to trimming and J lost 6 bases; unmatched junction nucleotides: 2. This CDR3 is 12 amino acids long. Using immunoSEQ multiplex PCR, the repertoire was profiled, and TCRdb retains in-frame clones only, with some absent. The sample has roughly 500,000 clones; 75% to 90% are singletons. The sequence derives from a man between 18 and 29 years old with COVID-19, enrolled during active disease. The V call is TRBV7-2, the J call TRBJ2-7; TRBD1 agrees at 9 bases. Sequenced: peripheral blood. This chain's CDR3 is CASSPDRGEQYF. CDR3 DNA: TGTGCCAGCAGCCCGGACAGGGGCGAGCAGTACTTC.